Below, 16 T cell receptor beta chains from the same sample are listed, as sequenced in a study of identical twins. TCRdb itself ran the 5' RACE reads through MiXCR, one entry per CDR3 protein. The sample contains around 680,000 distinct CDR3 sequences, over 8.5% of which appear only once. In addition, the sample was reused for a study of yellow fever vaccine responses in identical twins.

The sample taken for sequencing was PBMCs. These receptors were taken from a woman under 30 in good health.

This clonotype was recorded at least ten times. The rearrangement joins TRBV28 to TRBJ1-3; TRBD1 aligns across 8 bases. Germline V gene data show CDR1 as MDHEN and CDR2 as SYDVKM. The CDR3 consists of 15 residues. With 3 bases clipped from V and 4 bases from J, the junction kept 5 bases outside the gene matches. In DNA form, the CDR3 reads TGTGCCAGCAGTTTGCAGGGGGCGGGAGGAAACACCATATATTTT. This sequence encodes CASSLQGAGGNTIYF.

This clonotype occurred many times. The V call is TRBV25-1, the J call TRBJ2-7; 9 nucleotides line up with TRBD1. CDR3 length: 15 amino acids. The germline gives CDR1 MGHDK, CDR2 SYGVNS. J gave up 2 bases and V 3 bases, and 5 bases lay outside the gene matches. The CDR3 protein is CASSDWGQGTYEQYF. The DNA for the CDR3 is TGTGCCAGCAGTGACTGGGGACAGGGAACCTACGAGCAGTACTTC.

The rearrangement links TRBV27 to TRBJ1-5; D remains unclear. CDR1 is MNHEY, CDR2 SMNVEV, per germline (reference sequence). Deletions cut 6 bases from V and 7 bases from J, with 10 bases between. The CDR3 has 12 amino acids. The DNA for the CDR3 is TGTGCCAGCAGCACAATGGGCCAGCCCCAGCATTTT. Its translation: CASSTMGQPQHF.

The chain couples TRBV7-8 to TRBJ2-5; weak D call: TRBD1 (6 bases). This CDR3 is 17 amino acids long. Trimming took off 4 bases at V and 4 bases at J, with 22 bases between the two ends. Per germline, CDR1 SGHVS and CDR2 FQNEAQ. CDR3 DNA sequence: TGTGCCAGCAGCTCGAAACCTCAGGGGTCCTACGGAGAGACCCAGTACTTC. Its translation is CASSSKPQGSYGETQYF.

The sample holds many counts of this clonotype. This chain uses TRBV7-2 with TRBJ2-1; D gene uncertain. The V gene lost 1 base and the J gene lost 4 bases, with 11 bases spanning the gap. From germline, CDR1 is SGHTA and CDR2 FQGNSA. The CDR3 extends over 15 amino acids. The CDR3 sequence: CASSLDKSLYNEQFF. The CDR3 nucleotides read TGTGCCAGCAGCTTAGACAAGTCCCTTTACAATGAGCAGTTCTTC.

The sample holds a few counts of this clonotype. The chain recombines TRBV2 with TRBJ2-1; D is unclear. V was shortened by 4 bases and J by 11 bases, with 12 bases between the two germline ends. The CDR3 spans 12 residues. Germline CDR1 and CDR2: SNHLY and FYNNEI. CDR3 sequence (DNA): TGTGCCAGCAGTGGGATAGAAGGGAAGCAGTTCTTC. It codes for CASSGIEGKQFF.

This clonotype came up a few times. Germline and junction disagree at one end, which may indicate a read error. CDR3 sequence (DNA): TGTGCCAGCAGCCGGGGGGGACAGTCCTCCAACGAGCAGTACTTC. It translates to CASSRGGQSSNEQYF. V usage is TRBV7-8 and J usage is TRBJ2-7; possibly TRBD2 for D (8 bases). The CDR3 contains 15 residues. The germline V gene has CDR1 SGHVS and CDR2 FQNEAQ.

The gene calls are TRBV4-3 and TRBJ2-7; 10 bases are a match to TRBD2. J lost 0 bases, V lost 0 bases, and 5 bases had no gene match. Germline V gives CDR1 LGHNA, CDR2 YSLEER. The CDR3 is 17 amino acids. CDR3 region: CASSQDPTSGASYEQYF. CDR3 nucleotides: TGCGCCAGCAGCCAAGATCCCACTAGCGGGGCCTCCTACGAGCAGTACTTC.

The table lists this clonotype with many counts. The V call is TRBV7-8, the J call TRBJ1-1, with D maybe TRBD1 (6 bases). Germline CDR1 and CDR2: SGHVS and FQNEAQ. The V and J ends lost 5 bases and 1 base respectively, with 11 bases between them. The CDR3 consists of 14 residues. DNA for the CDR3: TGTGCCAGCAGCCCAGAGGACAGGAACACTGAAGCTTTCTTT. Protein sequence: CASSPEDRNTEAFF.

V usage is TRBV15 and J usage is TRBJ2-7; TRBD2 matches 11 bases. V dropped 0 bases and J dropped 0; count of bases not matched to a gene: 13. CDR1 and CDR2 from the germline V gene are LNHNV and YYDKDF (reference sequence). The CDR3 length is 20 residues. The CDR3: CATSREDWTSGPKSSYEQYF. CDR3 nucleotide sequence: TGTGCCACCAGCAGAGAGGATTGGACTAGCGGGCCGAAGAGCTCCTACGAGCAGTACTTC.

This clonotype was seen ten or more times. The chain recombines TRBV29-1 with TRBJ2-3, with D tentatively TRBD2 (6 bases). The CDR3 runs 15 residues. Looked up from germline, CDR1 is SQVTM and CDR2 is ANQGSEA. Between the trimmed V and J ends, which lost 2 bases and 0 bases, there was a span of 12 bases. The CDR3 sequence: CSVEFLADSTDTQYF. For the CDR3, the DNA is TGCAGCGTTGAATTCTTAGCGGACAGCACAGATACGCAGTATTTT.

This clonotype showed up many times. J is TRBJ2-5 and V is TRBV7-9; 9 nucleotides line up with TRBD2. Germline V lookup: CDR1 SEHNR, CDR2 FQNEAQ (reference sequence). Trimming cost V 5 bases and J 2 bases; bases outside gene matches: 6. The CDR3 consists of 15 residues. The CDR3 reads CASSPGTSIQETQYF. DNA of the CDR3: TGTGCCAGCAGCCCCGGGACTAGCATACAAGAGACCCAGTACTTC.

This clonotype was seen a handful of times. The CDR3 nucleotides are TGTGCCACCAGCAGAGATACGTTTCAGTACCAAGAGACCCAGTACTTC. It is translated as CATSRDTFQYQETQYF. The rearrangement uses TRBV15 and TRBJ2-5; D unresolved. V dropped 0 bases and J dropped 0 bases, with 11 bases sitting between them. The CDR3 consists of 16 residues. CDR1 and CDR2 from the germline V gene are LNHNV and YYDKDF (reference sequence).

This clonotype was detected only a few times. The chain uses TRBV6-1 and TRBJ2-3, with 8 bases aligning to TRBD2. The CDR3 is 16 residues long. Unmatched junction bases numbered 13, after V lost 10 bases and J lost 1 base. The germline V gene encodes CDR1 MNHNS and CDR2 SASEGT. The CDR3: CATRTIPGLGTDTQYF. The CDR3 DNA is TGTGCCACAAGGACTATTCCGGGACTAGGCACAGATACGCAGTATTTT.

This clonotype was seen a handful of times. The chain recombines TRBV7-3 with TRBJ1-2, with D hard to call. Germline V gene data show CDR1 as SGHTA and CDR2 as FQGTGA. The CDR3 consists of 13 residues. The V gene lost 3 bases and the J gene lost 6 bases, with 11 bases spanning the gap. The CDR3, as DNA: TGTGCCAGCAGCTTCGGCGGAAATGATGGCTACACCTTC. Its protein product is CASSFGGNDGYTF.

The chain is built from TRBV6-2 or TRBV6-3 and TRBJ2-1; 9 bases line up with TRBD2. CDR3 length: 17 residues. V gave up 0 bases and J gave up 2 bases; unmatched junction bases: 5. Germline CDR1 is MNHEY and CDR2 is SVGEGT. This CDR3 is CASSYSTAGGPYNEQFF. The CDR3 DNA sequence: TGTGCCAGCAGTTACTCGACGGCGGGAGGGCCCTACAATGAGCAGTTCTTC.